There are a few counts of the clone carrying this TCR beta chain. The antigen is undetermined. The data stem from a study of blood T cells in healthy people across ages. General study points: Donors of long life had a larger count of naive CD4+ cells and greater diversity than aged donors. Older individuals had lower TCR beta diversity per million T cells (the decline was roughly linear).

This CDR3 region has 12 residues. V was shortened by 7 bases and J by 6 bases, with 12 bases between the two germline ends. The germline CDR1 and CDR2 sequences are LNHDA and SQIVND (reference sequence). Primers used in a second PCR of about 7 to 12 cycles were a sample-barcoded 5' primer and a J-beta primer mix. Each TCR beta cDNA got a 12-nucleotide random molecular identifier. TCRdb re-called the 5' RACE reads with MiXCR, one entry per CDR3 protein. Of around 870,000 distinct CDR3 sequences in the sample, 29% were seen once. V usage is TRBV19 and J usage is TRBJ1-2, with D unresolved. This clonotype was obtained from a woman older than 75 in good health. Sequenced sample: blood. The CDR3 coding sequence is TGTGCCAGTACAGTTTGGGGAAATGGCTACACCTTC. Protein product: CASTVWGNGYTF.